This T cell receptor (beta chain) was sequenced in a study of response to subunit inactivated influenza vaccine. General study findings and limits: After each seasonal influenza vaccination, few new T cells are recruited, the authors suggested.

On this clonotype: The antigen is undetermined.

The CDR3 has 13 residues. Trimming cost V 5 bases and J 6 bases, with 14 bases left between them. TCRdb re-analysed the RT-PCR reads in MiXCR, keeping a single row per CDR3 protein. The table lists under 200,000 distinct CDR3 sequences, under 13% of them singletons. Sequences were derived from non-naive T cells sorted from PBMCs, sampled 40 to 50 days after vaccination. The J gene is TRBJ2-7, the V gene TRBV12-3 or TRBV12-4, with D hard to call. The sequence was collected from a man between 45 and 60 years old who received an inactivated influenza vaccine. CDR3 region: CASSILVPLEQYF. In DNA, the CDR3 is TGTGCCAGCAGTATTTTAGTCCCCCTCGAGCAGTACTTC.